These 2 T cell receptor beta chains originate from one sample sequenced in a study of T cell responses to AZD1222 COVID-19 vaccine. The data were produced by immunoSEQ multiplex PCR, yet TCRdb's version contains in-frame clones alone and is incomplete. The sample contains approximately 97,000 clones, 86% of which appear only once. Source: peripheral blood, taken on day 0 of AZD1222 vaccination. The receptors here all came from an adult in good health.

The genes are TRBV28 and TRBJ1-1, with TRBD1 as a possible D gene (5 bases). CDR1 MDHEN and CDR2 SYDVKM come from the germline V gene. Trimming shortened V by 4 bases and J by 6 bases, and 15 bases separated the two germline ends. The CDR3 is 14 amino acids. CDR3 loop: CASSSLPREAEAFF. CDR3 DNA sequence: TGTGCCAGCAGTTCCTTACCCAGGGAGGCTGAAGCTTTCTTT.

The J gene is TRBJ1-5, the V gene TRBV6-2 or TRBV6-3, with D possibly TRBD1 on 5 matching bases. Germline CDR1 is MNHEY and CDR2 is SVGEGT. V gave up 4 bases and J gave up 0 bases, with 10 bases separating them. The CDR3 contains 15 residues. The CDR3 protein is CASSSGAYSNQPQHF. DNA of the CDR3: TGTGCCAGCAGTTCCGGGGCTTATAGCAATCAGCCCCAGCATTTT.